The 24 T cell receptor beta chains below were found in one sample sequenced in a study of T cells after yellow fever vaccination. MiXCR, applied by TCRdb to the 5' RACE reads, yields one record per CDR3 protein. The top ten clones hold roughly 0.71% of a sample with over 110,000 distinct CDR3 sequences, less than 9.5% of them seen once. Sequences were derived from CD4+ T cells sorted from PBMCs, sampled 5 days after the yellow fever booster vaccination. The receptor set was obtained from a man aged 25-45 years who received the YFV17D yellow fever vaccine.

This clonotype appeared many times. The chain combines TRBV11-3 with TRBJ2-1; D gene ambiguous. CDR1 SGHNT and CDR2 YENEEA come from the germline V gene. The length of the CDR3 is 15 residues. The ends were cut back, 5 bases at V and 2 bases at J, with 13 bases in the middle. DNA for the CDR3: TGTGCCAGCAGCCCGCTAAGGGCCGCCTACAATGAGCAGTTCTTC. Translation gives CASSPLRAAYNEQFF. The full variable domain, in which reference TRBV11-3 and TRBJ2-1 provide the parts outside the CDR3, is EAGVVQSPRYKIIEKKQPVAFWCNPISGHNTLYWYLQNLGQGPELLIRYENEEAVDDSQLPKDRFSAERLKGVDSTLKIQPAELGDSAVYLCASSPLRAAYNEQFFGPGTRLTVL.

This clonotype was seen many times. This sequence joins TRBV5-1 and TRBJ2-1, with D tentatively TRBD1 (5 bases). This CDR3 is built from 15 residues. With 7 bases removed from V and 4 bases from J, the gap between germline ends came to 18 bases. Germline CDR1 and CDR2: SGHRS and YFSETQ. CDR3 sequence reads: CASSSQGPWYNEQFF. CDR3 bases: TGCGCCAGCTCCTCCCAGGGCCCCTGGTACAATGAGCAGTTCTTC.

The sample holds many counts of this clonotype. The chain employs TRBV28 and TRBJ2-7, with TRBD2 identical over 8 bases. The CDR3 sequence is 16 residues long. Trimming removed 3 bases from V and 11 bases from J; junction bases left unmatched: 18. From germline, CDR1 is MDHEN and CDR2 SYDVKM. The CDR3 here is CASSFGQAGEVLNKYF. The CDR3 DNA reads TGTGCCAGCAGTTTCGGGCAAGCGGGAGAGGTCCTAAATAAGTACTTC.

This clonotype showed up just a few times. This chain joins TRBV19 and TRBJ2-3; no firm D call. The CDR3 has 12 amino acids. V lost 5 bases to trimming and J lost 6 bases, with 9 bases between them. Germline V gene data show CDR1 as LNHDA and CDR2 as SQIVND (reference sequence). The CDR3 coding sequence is TGTGCCAGTAGTTTTACGTGGGATACGCAGTATTTT. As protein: CASSFTWDTQYF.

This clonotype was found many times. The CDR3 reads CASSQEWSGELFF. The CDR3 DNA sequence: TGTGCCAGCAGCCAAGAGTGGAGCGGGGAGCTGTTTTTT. The chain uses TRBV4-2 and TRBJ2-2; no firm D call. Per the germline V gene, CDR1 is LGHNA and CDR2 is YNFKEQ. CDR3 length: 13 amino acids. Trimming pared 0 bases from V and 7 bases from J, leaving 6 bases between.

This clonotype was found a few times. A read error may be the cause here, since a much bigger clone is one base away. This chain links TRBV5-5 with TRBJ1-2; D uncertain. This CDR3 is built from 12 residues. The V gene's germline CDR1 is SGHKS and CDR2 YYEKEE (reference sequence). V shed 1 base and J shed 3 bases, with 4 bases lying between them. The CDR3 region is CASSLTDYGYTF. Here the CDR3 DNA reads TGTGCCAGCAGCTTGACAGACTATGGCTACACCTTC.

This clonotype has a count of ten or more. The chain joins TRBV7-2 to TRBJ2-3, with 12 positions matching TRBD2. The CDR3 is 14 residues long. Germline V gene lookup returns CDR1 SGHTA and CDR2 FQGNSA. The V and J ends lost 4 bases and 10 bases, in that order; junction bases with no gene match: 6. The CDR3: CASSSGTSGSAQYF. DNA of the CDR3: TGTGCCAGCAGCTCCGGGACTAGCGGGTCGGCGCAGTATTTT. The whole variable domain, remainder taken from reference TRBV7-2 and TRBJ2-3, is GAGVSQSPSNKVTEKGKDVELRCDPISGHTALYWYRQSLGQGLEFLIYFQGNSAPDKSGLPSDRFSAERTGGSVSTLTIQRTQQEDSAVYLCASSSGTSGSAQYFGPGTRLTVL.

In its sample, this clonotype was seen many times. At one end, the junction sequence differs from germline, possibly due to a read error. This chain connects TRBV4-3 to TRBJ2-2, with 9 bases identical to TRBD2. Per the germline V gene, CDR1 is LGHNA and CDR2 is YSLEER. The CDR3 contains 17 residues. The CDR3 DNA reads TGCGCCAGCAGCAAAGACGGGGCTAGCGGGACGACCGGGGAGCTGTTTTTT. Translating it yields CASSKDGASGTTGELFF.

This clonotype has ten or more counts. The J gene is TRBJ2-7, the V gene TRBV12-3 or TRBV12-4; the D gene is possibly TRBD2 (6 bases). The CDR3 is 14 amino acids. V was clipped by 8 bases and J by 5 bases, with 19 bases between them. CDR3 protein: CASCRNSGLDEQYF. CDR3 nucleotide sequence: TGTGCCAGCTGTCGCAATAGCGGTTTGGACGAGCAGTACTTC.

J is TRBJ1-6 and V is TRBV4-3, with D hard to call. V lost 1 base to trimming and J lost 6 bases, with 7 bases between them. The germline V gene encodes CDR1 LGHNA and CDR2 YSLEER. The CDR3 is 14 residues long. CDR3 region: CASSQGRGNSPLHF. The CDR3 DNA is TGCGCCAGCAGCCAAGGCCGGGGTAATTCACCCCTCCACTTT.

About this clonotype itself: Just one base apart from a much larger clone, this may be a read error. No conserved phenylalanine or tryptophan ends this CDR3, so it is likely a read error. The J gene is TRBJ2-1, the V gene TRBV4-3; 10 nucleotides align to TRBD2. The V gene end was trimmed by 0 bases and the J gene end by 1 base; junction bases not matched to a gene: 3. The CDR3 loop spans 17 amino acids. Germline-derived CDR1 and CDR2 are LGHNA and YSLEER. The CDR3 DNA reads TGCGCCAGCAGCCAAGATCCTAGCGGGAGATCCTACAATGAGCAGTTCCTC. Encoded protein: CASSQDPSGRSYNEQFL.

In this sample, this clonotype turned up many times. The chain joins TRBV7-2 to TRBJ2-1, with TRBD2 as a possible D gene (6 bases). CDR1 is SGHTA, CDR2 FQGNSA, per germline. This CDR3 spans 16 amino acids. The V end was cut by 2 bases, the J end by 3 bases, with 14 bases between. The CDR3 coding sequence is TGTGCCAGCAGCTTAAGTGGAGGGTCCTTCTACAATGAGCAGTTCTTC. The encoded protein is CASSLSGGSFYNEQFF.

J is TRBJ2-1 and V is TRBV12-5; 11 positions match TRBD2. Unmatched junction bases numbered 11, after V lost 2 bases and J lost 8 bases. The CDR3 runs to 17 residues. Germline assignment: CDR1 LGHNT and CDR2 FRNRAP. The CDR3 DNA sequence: TGTGCTAGTGGTTTGACCTCCGGGACTAGCGGCTTCCATGAGCAGTTCTTC. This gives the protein CASGLTSGTSGFHEQFF.

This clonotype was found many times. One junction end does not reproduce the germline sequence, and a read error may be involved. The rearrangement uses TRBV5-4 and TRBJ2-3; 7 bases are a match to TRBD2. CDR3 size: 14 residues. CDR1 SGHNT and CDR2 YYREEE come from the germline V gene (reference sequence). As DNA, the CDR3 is TGCGCCAGCAGCCTAGCGGCTAGCACAGATACGCAGTATTTT. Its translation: CASSLAASTDTQYF.

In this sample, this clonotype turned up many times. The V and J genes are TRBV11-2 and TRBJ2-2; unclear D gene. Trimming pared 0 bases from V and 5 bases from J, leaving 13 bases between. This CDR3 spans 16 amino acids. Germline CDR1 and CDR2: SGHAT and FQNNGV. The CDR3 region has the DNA TGTGCCAGCAGCTTAGATTTTTCACTACAAACCGGGGAGCTGTTTTTT. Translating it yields CASSLDFSLQTGELFF.

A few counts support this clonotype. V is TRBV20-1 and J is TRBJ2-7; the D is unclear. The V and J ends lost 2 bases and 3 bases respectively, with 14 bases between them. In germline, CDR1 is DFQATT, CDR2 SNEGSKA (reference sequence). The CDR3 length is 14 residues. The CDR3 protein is CSARPLSVNYEQYF. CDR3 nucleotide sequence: TGCAGTGCTAGACCCCTCTCGGTCAACTACGAGCAGTACTTC.

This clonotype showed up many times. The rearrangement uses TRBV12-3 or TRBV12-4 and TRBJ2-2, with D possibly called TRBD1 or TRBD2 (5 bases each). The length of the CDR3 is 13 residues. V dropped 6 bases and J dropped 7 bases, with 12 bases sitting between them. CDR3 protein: CASRRGTGGELFF. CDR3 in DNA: TGTGCCAGCAGGCGAGGGACGGGCGGGGAGCTGTTTTTT.

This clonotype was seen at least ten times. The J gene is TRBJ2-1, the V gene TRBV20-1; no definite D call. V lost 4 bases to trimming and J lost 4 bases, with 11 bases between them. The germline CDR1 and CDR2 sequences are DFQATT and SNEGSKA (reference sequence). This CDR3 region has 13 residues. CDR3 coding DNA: TGCAGTGCTACAGTACCTGGATACAATGAGCAGTTCTTC. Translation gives CSATVPGYNEQFF.

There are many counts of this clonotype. The CDR3 sequence is CASIKAGAPYEQYF. In DNA form, the CDR3 reads TGTGCCAGCATTAAAGCGGGGGCACCCTACGAGCAGTACTTC. The chain is built from TRBV6-1 and TRBJ2-7; 8 bases are shared with TRBD2. The V segment lost 7 bases and the J segment 2 bases; nucleotides outside the gene matches: 7. In germline, CDR1 is MNHNS, CDR2 SASEGT. The CDR3 totals 14 residues.

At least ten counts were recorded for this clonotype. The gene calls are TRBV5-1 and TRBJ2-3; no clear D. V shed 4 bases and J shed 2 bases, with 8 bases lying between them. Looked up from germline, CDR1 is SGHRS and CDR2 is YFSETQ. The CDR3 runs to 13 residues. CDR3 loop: CASSPSATDTQYF. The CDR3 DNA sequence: TGCGCCAGCAGCCCCAGCGCCACAGATACGCAGTATTTT.

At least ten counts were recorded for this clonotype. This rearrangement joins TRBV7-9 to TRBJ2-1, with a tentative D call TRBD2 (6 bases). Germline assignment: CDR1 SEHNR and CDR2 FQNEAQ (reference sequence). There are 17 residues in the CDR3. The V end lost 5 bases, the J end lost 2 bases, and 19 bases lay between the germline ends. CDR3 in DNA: TGTGCCAGCAGCGCCTCCCTAGCGCTTAGGCCCTACAATGAGCAGTTCTTC. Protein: CASSASLALRPYNEQFF.

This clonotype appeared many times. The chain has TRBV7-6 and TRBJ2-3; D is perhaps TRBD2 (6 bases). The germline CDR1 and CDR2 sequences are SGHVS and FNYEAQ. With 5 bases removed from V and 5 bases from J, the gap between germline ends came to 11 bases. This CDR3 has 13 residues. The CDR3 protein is CASSRDSGDTQYF. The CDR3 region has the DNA TGTGCCAGCAGCCGGGACTCGGGAGATACGCAGTATTTT.

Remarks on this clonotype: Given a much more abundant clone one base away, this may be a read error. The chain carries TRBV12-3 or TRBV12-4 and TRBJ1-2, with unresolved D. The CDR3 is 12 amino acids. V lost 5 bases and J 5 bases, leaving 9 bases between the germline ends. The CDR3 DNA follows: TGTGCCAGCAGTCAAGACTTGTATGGCTACACCTTC. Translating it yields CASSQDLYGYTF.

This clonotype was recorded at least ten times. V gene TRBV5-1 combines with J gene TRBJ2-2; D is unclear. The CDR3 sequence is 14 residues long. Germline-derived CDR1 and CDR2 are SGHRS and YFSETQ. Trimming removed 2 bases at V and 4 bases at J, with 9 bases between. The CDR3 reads CASSFKGSTGELFF. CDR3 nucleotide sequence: TGCGCCAGCAGCTTTAAGGGATCCACCGGGGAGCTGTTTTTT.